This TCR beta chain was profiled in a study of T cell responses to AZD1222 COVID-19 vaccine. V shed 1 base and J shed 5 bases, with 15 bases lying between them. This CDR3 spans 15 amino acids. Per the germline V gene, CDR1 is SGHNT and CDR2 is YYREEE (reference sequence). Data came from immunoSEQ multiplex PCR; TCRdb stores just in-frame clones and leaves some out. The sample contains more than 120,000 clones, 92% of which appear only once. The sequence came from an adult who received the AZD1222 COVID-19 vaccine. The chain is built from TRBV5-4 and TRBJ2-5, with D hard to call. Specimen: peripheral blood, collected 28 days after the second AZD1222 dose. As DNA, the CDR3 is TGTGCCAGCAGCTTGATGGGCAGGCCCGGGGAGACCCAGTACTTC. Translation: CASSLMGRPGETQYF. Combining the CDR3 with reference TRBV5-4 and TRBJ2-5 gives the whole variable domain ETGVTQSPTHLIKTRGQQVTLRCSSQSGHNTVSWYQQALGQGPQFIFQYYREEENGRGNFPPRFSGLQFPNYSSELNVNALELDDSALYLCASSLMGRPGETQYFGPGTRLLVL.